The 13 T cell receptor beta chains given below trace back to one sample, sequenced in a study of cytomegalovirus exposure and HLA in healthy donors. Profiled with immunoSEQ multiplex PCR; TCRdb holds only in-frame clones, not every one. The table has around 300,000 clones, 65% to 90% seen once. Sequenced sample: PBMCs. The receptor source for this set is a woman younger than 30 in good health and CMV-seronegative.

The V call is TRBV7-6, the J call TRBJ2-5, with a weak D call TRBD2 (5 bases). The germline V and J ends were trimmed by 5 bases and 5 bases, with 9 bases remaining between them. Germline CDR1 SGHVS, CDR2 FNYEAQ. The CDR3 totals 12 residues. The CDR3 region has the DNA TGTGCCAGCAGCGCTCCGGGGGAGACCCAGTACTTC. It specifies CASSAPGETQYF. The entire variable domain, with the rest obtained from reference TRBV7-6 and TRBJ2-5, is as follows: GAGVSQSPRYKVTKRGQDVALRCDPISGHVSLYWYRQALGQGPEFLTYFNYEAQQDKSGLPNDRFSAERPEGSISTLTIQRTEQRDSAMYRCASSAPGETQYFGPGTRLLVL.

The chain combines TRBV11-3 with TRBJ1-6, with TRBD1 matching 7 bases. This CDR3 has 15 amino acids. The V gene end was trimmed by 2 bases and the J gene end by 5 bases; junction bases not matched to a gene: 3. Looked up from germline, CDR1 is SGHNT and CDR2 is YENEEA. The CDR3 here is CASSLSGTDNSPLHF. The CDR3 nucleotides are TGTGCCAGCAGCTTATCGGGGACAGATAATTCACCCCTCCACTTT.

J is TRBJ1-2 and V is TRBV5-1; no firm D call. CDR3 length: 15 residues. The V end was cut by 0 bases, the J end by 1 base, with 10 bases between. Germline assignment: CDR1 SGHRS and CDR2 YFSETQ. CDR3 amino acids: CASSLARVHNYGYTF. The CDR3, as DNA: TGCGCCAGCAGCTTGGCGAGGGTCCATAACTATGGCTACACCTTC. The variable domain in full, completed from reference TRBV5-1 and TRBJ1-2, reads KAGVTQTPRYLIKTRGQQVTLSCSPISGHRSVSWYQQTPGQGLQFLFEYFSETQRNKGNFPGRFSGRQFSNSRSEMNVSTLELGDSALYLCASSLARVHNYGYTFGSGTRLTVV.

The CDR3 reads CSVPPSMAGGLTHEQFF. CDR3 coding DNA: TGCAGCGTTCCCCCCTCGATGGCGGGAGGGCTCACCCATGAGCAGTTCTTC. The rearrangement links TRBV29-1 to TRBJ2-1; 9 bases map to TRBD2. CDR1 is SQVTM and CDR2 is ANQGSEA in the germline V gene. The CDR3 consists of 17 residues. V lost 5 bases and J lost 8; bases outside the gene matches: 19.

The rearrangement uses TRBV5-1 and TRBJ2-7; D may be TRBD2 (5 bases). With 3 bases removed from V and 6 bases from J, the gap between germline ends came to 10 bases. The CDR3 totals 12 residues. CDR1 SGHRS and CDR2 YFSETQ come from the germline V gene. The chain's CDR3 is CASSSDYGEQYF. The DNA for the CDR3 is TGCGCCAGCAGCTCTGACTACGGCGAGCAGTACTTC.

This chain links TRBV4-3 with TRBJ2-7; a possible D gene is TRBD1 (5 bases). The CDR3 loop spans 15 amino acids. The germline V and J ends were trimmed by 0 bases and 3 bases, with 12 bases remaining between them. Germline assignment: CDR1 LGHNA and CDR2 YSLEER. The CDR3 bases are TGCGCCAGCAGCCAAGATCAGGGATCGGGCTACGAGCAGTACTTC. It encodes CASSQDQGSGYEQYF.

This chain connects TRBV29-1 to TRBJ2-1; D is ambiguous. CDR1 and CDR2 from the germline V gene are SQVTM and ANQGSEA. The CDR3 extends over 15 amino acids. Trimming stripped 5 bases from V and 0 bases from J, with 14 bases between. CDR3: CSVLPGLSSYNEQFF. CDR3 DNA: TGCAGCGTTCTGCCGGGTCTAAGCTCCTACAATGAGCAGTTCTTC.

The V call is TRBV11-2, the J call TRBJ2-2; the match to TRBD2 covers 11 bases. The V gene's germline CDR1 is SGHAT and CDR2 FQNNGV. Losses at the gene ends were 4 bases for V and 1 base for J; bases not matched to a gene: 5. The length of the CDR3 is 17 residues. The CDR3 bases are TGTGCCAGCAGCTCCTTCGGGACTAGCGGGAACACCGGGGAGCTGTTTTTT. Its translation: CASSSFGTSGNTGELFF.

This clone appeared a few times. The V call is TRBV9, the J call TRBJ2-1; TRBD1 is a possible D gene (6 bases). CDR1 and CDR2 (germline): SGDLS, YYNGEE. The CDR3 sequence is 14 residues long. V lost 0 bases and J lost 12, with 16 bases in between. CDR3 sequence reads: CASSVGGGTLVQFF. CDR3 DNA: TGTGCCAGCAGCGTAGGAGGGGGAACACTGGTGCAGTTCTTC.

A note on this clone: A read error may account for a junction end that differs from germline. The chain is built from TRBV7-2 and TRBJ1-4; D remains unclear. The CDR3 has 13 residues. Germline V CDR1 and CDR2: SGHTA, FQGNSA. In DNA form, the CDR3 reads TGTGCCAGCAGCGGGCGGACTAGTGAAAAACTGTTTTTT. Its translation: CASSGRTSEKLFF. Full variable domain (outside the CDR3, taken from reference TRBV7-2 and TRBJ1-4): GAGVSQSPSNKVTEKGKDVELRCDPISGHTALYWYRQSLGQGLEFLIYFQGNSAPDKSGLPSDRFSAERTGGSVSTLTIQRTQQEDSAVYLCASSGRTSEKLFFGSGTQLSVL.

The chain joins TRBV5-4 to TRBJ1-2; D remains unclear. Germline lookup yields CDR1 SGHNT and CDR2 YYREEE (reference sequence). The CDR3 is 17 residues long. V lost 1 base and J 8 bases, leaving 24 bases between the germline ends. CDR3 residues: CASSLRVSRPRGGGYTF. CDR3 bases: TGTGCCAGCAGCTTGAGGGTTTCGCGTCCGCGGGGTGGAGGCTACACCTTC.

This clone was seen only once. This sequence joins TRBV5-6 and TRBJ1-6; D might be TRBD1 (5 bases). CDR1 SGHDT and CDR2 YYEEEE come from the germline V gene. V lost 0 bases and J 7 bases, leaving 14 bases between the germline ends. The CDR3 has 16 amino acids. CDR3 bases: TGTGCCAGCAGCTTGGACAGGCAGAAGAGGAATTCACCCCTCCACTTT. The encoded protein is CASSLDRQKRNSPLHF.

This CDR3 is CASSFPQREEVETQYF. Written as DNA, the CDR3 is TGCGCCAGCAGCTTCCCCCAGCGGGAGGAGGTAGAGACCCAGTACTTC. The V call is TRBV5-1, the J call TRBJ2-5, with 9 bases matching TRBD2. Germline trimming cut 2 bases from V and 4 bases from J; bases unmatched to any gene: 9. The germline CDR1 and CDR2 sequences are SGHRS and YFSETQ. The CDR3 has 16 residues.